This T cell receptor beta chain was captured by sequencing in a study of cytomegalovirus exposure and HLA in healthy donors. Study results and limitations: Several of the most significant clusters appeared linked to common viral pathogens, based on a later analysis.

PCR employed 60 Vbeta and 13 Jbeta primers. TCRdb's copy holds only in-frame clones and misses some; the assay was immunoSEQ multiplex PCR. The sample holds under 200,000 clones; 60% to 85% are singletons and the top ten take roughly 3%. Note on this clone: Its specificity is not known.

V dropped 4 bases and J dropped 7; count of bases not matched to a gene: 15. The CDR3 covers 18 residues. CDR1 is SGDLS and CDR2 is YYNGEE in the germline V gene. This chain links TRBV9 with TRBJ2-3, with 13 nucleotides matching TRBD2. The material sequenced was PBMCs. This receptor was obtained from a female donor in good health and CMV-seronegative. The CDR3 nucleotides are TGTGCCAGCAGCCCTCCGGGACTAGCGGGACGGGGGGGGAATACGCAGTATTTT. This translates into CASSPPGLAGRGGNTQYF.